This T cell receptor beta chain was recovered during a study of long-term antiretroviral therapy in people with HIV. General study findings and limits: Post-ART, diversity grew, though it stayed under transplant donor control levels.

V shed 2 bases and J 6 bases; nucleotides not matched to a gene: 7. Per the germline V gene, CDR1 is SGHTA and CDR2 is FQGTGA. There are 16 residues in the CDR3. Specimens held about 0.9-10 million cryopreserved PBMC prior to DNA extraction. The authors ran the immunoSEQ assay, v3.0, at survey level. Sequencing was directed toward about 40,000-50,000 T-cell genomes in each sample. TCRdb's table, derived via immunoSEQ multiplex PCR, lists solely in-frame clones and lacks some. The data contain more than 35,000 clones, about 96% of them singletons. A remark on this clone: Its specificity is unknown.

This specimen consisted of unsorted PBMCs, obtained 3.7 years after starting antiretroviral therapy. The sequence was obtained from a woman in her fifties or sixties with HIV. The rearrangement uses TRBV7-3 and TRBJ1-6; 7 bases are shared with TRBD1. CDR3 protein: CASSLYGGQFNSPLHF. The CDR3 coding sequence is TGTGCCAGCAGCTTATATGGGGGACAGTTTAATTCACCCCTCCACTTT.